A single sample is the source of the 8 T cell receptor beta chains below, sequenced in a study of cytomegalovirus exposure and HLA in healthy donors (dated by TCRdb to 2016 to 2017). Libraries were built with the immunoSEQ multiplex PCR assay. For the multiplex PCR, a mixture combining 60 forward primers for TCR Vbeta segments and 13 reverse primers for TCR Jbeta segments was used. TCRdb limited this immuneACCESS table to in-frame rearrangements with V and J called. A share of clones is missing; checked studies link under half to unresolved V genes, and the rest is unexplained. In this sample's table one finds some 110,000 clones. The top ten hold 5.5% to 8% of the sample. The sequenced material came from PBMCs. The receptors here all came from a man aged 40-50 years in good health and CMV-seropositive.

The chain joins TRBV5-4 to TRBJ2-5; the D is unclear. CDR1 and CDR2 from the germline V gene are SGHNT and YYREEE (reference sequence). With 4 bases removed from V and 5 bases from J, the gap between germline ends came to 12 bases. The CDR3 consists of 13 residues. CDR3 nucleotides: TGTGCCAGCAGCCTGGATCCCGTGGAGACCCAGTACTTC. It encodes CASSLDPVETQYF.

CDR3 bases: TGTGCCAGCAGCTTAGGACAGGGTGAGTCCTACGAGCAGTACTTC. This translates into CASSLGQGESYEQYF. The chain employs TRBV7-9 and TRBJ2-7; TRBD1 aligns across 7 bases. The CDR3 runs to 15 residues. The V segment lost 1 base and the J segment 1 base; nucleotides outside the gene matches: 4. Per germline, CDR1 SEHNR and CDR2 FQNEAQ (reference sequence).

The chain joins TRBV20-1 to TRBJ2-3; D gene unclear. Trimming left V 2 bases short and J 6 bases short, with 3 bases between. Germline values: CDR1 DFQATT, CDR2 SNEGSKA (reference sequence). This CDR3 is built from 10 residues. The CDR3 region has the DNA TGCAGTGCTAGACATGATACGCAGTATTTT. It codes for CSARHDTQYF.

Here the CDR3 reads CASSTPGTGFGYTF. CDR3 bases: TGTGCCAGTAGTACCCCCGGGACAGGGTTTGGCTACACCTTC. The chain has TRBV19 and TRBJ1-2; 9 bases are a match to TRBD1. CDR3 length: 14 residues. The J segment lost 7 bases and the V segment lost 4 bases, leaving 7 bases of the junction unmatched. From germline, CDR1 is LNHDA and CDR2 SQIVND (reference sequence).

The CDR3 spells CASSPIPGSYEQYF. The CDR3 nucleotides read TGTGCCAGCAGCCCGATTCCGGGTTCCTACGAGCAGTACTTC. The rearrangement joins TRBV7-9 to TRBJ2-7, with D hard to call. The CDR3 runs 14 residues. The ends were cut back, 5 bases at V and 1 base at J, with 12 bases in the middle. CDR1 and CDR2 (germline): SEHNR, FQNEAQ (reference sequence).

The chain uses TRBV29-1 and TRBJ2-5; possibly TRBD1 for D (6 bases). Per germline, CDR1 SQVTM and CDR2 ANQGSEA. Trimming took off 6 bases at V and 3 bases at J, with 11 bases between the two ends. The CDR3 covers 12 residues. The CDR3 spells CSVIDRKETQYF. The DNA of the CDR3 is TGCAGCGTGATTGACAGGAAAGAGACCCAGTACTTC.

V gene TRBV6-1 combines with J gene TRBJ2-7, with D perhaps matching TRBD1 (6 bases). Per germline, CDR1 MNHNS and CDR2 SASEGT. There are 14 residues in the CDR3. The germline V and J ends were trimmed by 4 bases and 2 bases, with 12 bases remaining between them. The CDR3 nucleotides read TGTGCCAGCAGTGTCAGGGGAGCCACCTACGAGCAGTACTTC. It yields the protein CASSVRGATYEQYF.

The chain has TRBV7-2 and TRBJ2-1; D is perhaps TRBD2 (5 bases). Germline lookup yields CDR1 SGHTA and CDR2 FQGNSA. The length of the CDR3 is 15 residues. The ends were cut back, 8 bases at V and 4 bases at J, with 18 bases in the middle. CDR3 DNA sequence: TGTGCCAGCGTCCTAGCACCCACCATTTACAATGAGCAGTTCTTC. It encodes CASVLAPTIYNEQFF.